The sequence of this T cell receptor beta chain was determined in a study of OX40 agonist ivuxolimab in advanced cancers. Study-wide points: Certain nonresponding patients likewise had low normalized T-cell clonal expansion.

This CDR3 is built from 15 residues. The germline gives CDR1 MNHEY, CDR2 SMNVEV (reference sequence). V lost 4 bases to trimming and J lost 7 bases; unmatched junction nucleotides: 7. On this clone: Its antigen is not identified.

Some clones are missing from TCRdb's copy, which holds only in-frame ones; the method was immunoSEQ multiplex PCR. This sample carries tens of thousands of clones, more than 70% of them seen once, and the ten largest clones take approximately 0.27%. The chain carries TRBV27 and TRBJ2-1, with TRBD2 matching over 10 bases. The sample was CD4+ or CD8+ T cells sorted from blood, taken in a trial of the OX40 agonist ivuxolimab. The source of this sequence is an adult with an advanced solid tumor such as melanoma, head and neck, liver or kidney cancer. The CDR3 region has the DNA TGTGCCAGCAGTTCACTAGCGGGATATCGTAATGAGCAGTTCTTC. Translation gives CASSSLAGYRNEQFF.